The 25 T cell receptor beta chains reported below all come from one sample, sequenced in a study of blood T cell repertoires in COVID-19. Assay: immunoSEQ multiplex PCR; the TCRdb copy retains only in-frame clones and omits some. The profile shows about 240,000 clones, 65% to 90% of them singletons. The specimen sequenced was peripheral blood. Receptors were obtained from a man aged 45 to 65 with COVID-19, enrolled during active disease.

J is TRBJ1-2 and V is TRBV20-1; D gene ambiguous. Germline V gives CDR1 DFQATT, CDR2 SNEGSKA (reference sequence). V shed 6 bases and J shed 8 bases, with 10 bases lying between them. The CDR3 has 10 residues. In DNA form, the CDR3 reads TGCAGTGCCGCGCCGGGAGGCTACACCTTC. Protein: CSAAPGGYTF.

The chain carries TRBV11-2 and TRBJ2-5, with D perhaps TRBD1 (7 bases). CDR1 and CDR2 (germline): SGHAT, FQNNGV. There are 16 residues in the CDR3. V was cut by 5 bases and J by 5 bases, with 21 bases left in between. This CDR3 reads CASSLTFRGAVETQYF. CDR3 in DNA: TGTGCCAGCAGCCTTACGTTCAGGGGGGCCGTGGAGACCCAGTACTTC.

CDR3 bases: TGTGCCAGCAGCTTAGGACAGGGGATGGAGGAAAAACTGTTTTTT. Translated, it gives CASSLGQGMEEKLFF. This chain uses TRBV7-9 with TRBJ1-4; 8 nucleotides line up with TRBD1. Losses at the gene ends were 1 base for V and 8 bases for J; bases not matched to a gene: 6. CDR1 SEHNR and CDR2 FQNEAQ come from the germline V gene (reference sequence). The CDR3 length is 15 residues.

This chain links TRBV10-3 with TRBJ2-7; TRBD1 aligns across 8 bases. The germline gives CDR1 ENHRY, CDR2 SYGVKD. Trimming cost V 2 bases and J 2 bases; bases outside gene matches: 5. This CDR3 comprises 15 residues. CDR3 protein: CAISEAAGGPYEQYF. The CDR3 DNA reads as TGTGCCATCAGTGAGGCGGCAGGGGGCCCCTACGAGCAGTACTTC.

The chain employs TRBV10-3 and TRBJ2-3, with 15 positions matching TRBD2. CDR1 ENHRY and CDR2 SYGVKD come from the germline V gene. Trimming removed 9 bases from V and 6 bases from J; junction bases left unmatched: 10. CDR3 length equals 16 residues. As DNA, the CDR3 is TGTGCCATTGGACTAGCGGGGGGGCTGGCATCCGATACGCAGTATTTT. Its protein product is CAIGLAGGLASDTQYF.

The chain carries TRBV9 and TRBJ2-3, with 11 bases aligning to TRBD2. The length of the CDR3 is 18 residues. With 0 bases clipped from V and 7 bases from J, the junction kept 13 bases outside the gene matches. The germline V gene has CDR1 SGDLS and CDR2 YYNGEE. The CDR3: CASSVGGTSGKLHNTQYF. In DNA, the CDR3 is TGTGCCAGCAGCGTAGGTGGGACTAGCGGTAAACTTCACAATACGCAGTATTTT.

This chain connects TRBV6-2 or TRBV6-3 to TRBJ1-1, with 7 positions matching TRBD1. Trimming removed 0 bases from V and 2 bases from J; junction bases left unmatched: 6. The CDR3 extends over 16 amino acids. Germline-derived CDR1 and CDR2 are MNHEY and SVGEGT. In nucleotides, the CDR3 is TGTGCCAGCAGTTACTCGATAGGGGGCCCTAACACTGAAGCTTTCTTT. It specifies CASSYSIGGPNTEAFF.

The chain uses TRBV5-1 and TRBJ2-2; 7 bases are shared with TRBD1. CDR1 is SGHRS, CDR2 YFSETQ, per germline. This CDR3 comprises 15 residues. V shed 4 bases and J 1 base; nucleotides not matched to a gene: 4. CDR3 in amino acids: CASSVGGRNTGELFF. CDR3 nucleotide sequence: TGCGCCAGCAGCGTAGGGGGCAGGAACACCGGGGAGCTGTTTTTT. Full variable domain (rest looked up from reference TRBV5-1 and TRBJ2-2): KAGVTQTPRYLIKTRGQQVTLSCSPISGHRSVSWYQQTPGQGLQFLFEYFSETQRNKGNFPGRFSGRQFSNSRSEMNVSTLELGDSALYLCASSVGGRNTGELFFGEGSRLTVL.

The V gene is TRBV4-2, the J gene TRBJ1-6; the D gene is possibly TRBD1 (6 bases). Germline V gene lookup returns CDR1 LGHNA and CDR2 YNFKEQ. Between the trimmed V and J ends, which lost 0 bases and 2 bases, there was a span of 8 bases. The CDR3 has 16 amino acids. CDR3: CASSQDQGTYNSPLHF. In DNA, the CDR3 is TGTGCCAGCAGCCAAGATCAGGGGACCTATAATTCACCCCTCCACTTT.

This chain joins TRBV28 and TRBJ2-7, with a tentative D call TRBD2 (5 bases). The V and J ends lost 3 bases and 4 bases respectively, with 7 bases between them. The germline V gene encodes CDR1 MDHEN and CDR2 SYDVKM. The CDR3 consists of 12 residues. The CDR3 coding sequence is TGTGCCAGCAGTTTGGGAGTTTACGAGCAGTACTTC. This translates into CASSLGVYEQYF.

The chain has TRBV10-2 and TRBJ2-1, with 12 bases identical to TRBD2. This CDR3 is 15 amino acids long. Trimming at V came to 3 bases and at J to 8 bases, leaving 5 bases not matched to a gene. Germline V gene lookup returns CDR1 WSHSY and CDR2 SAAADI. CDR3 region: CASSDTSGGPHEQFF. The CDR3 DNA follows: TGCGCCAGCAGTGACACTAGCGGGGGGCCTCATGAGCAGTTCTTC.

The V call is TRBV9, the J call TRBJ1-4; 8 nucleotides match TRBD1. CDR1 is SGDLS and CDR2 is YYNGEE in the germline V gene. The CDR3 spans 14 residues. The trim removed 3 bases at V and 8 bases at J, leaving 6 bases unmatched. The DNA for the CDR3 is TGTGCCAGCAGCGATGACAGGGGCGCCGAAAAACTGTTTTTT. Amino acid sequence: CASSDDRGAEKLFF.

V usage is TRBV5-4 and J usage is TRBJ1-2; D might be TRBD1 (6 bases). The CDR3 sequence is 15 residues long. The ends were cut back, 0 bases at V and 8 bases at J, with 17 bases in the middle. Germline CDR1 SGHNT, CDR2 YYREEE (reference sequence). The DNA for the CDR3 is TGTGCCAGCAGCTTGGCCGGACAGCCCCTTAGAGGCTACACCTTC. Its protein is CASSLAGQPLRGYTF. The full variable domain, in which reference TRBV5-4 and TRBJ1-2 provide the parts outside the CDR3, is ETGVTQSPTHLIKTRGQQVTLRCSSQSGHNTVSWYQQALGQGPQFIFQYYREEENGRGNFPPRFSGLQFPNYSSELNVNALELDDSALYLCASSLAGQPLRGYTFGSGTRLTVV.

The V and J genes are TRBV7-8 and TRBJ1-1; D uncertain. V lost 6 bases to trimming and J lost 0 bases, with 8 bases between them. The CDR3 totals 13 residues. Looked up from germline, CDR1 is SGHVS and CDR2 is FQNEAQ. This CDR3 reads CASSSYVNTEAFF. In DNA, the CDR3 is TGTGCCAGCAGTTCCTATGTGAACACTGAAGCTTTCTTT.

The chain joins TRBV6-6 to TRBJ1-5; D is undetermined. From germline, CDR1 is MNHNY and CDR2 SVGAGI (reference sequence). Trimming took 0 bases from V and 0 from J, leaving 9 bases between them. This CDR3 region has 16 residues. The CDR3 nucleotides read TGTGCCAGCAGTTACTCTCCGGGGTATAGCAATCAGCCCCAGCATTTT. Protein product: CASSYSPGYSNQPQHF.

V gene TRBV7-2 combines with J gene TRBJ2-1; possible D gene TRBD2, 5 bases. CDR1 and CDR2 from the germline V gene are SGHTA and FQGNSA. Trimming shortened V by 6 bases and J by 7 bases, and 13 bases separated the two germline ends. CDR3 length: 13 residues. CDR3 region: CASRPDWLNEQFF. In DNA form, the CDR3 reads TGTGCCAGCAGACCGGACTGGCTGAATGAGCAGTTCTTC.

The chain recombines TRBV19 with TRBJ1-1; 10 nucleotides agree with TRBD1. The length of the CDR3 is 15 residues. Per the germline V gene, CDR1 is LNHDA and CDR2 is SQIVND (reference sequence). With V trimmed by 6 bases and J by 5 bases, 9 bases remained unmatched. The CDR3 nucleotides read TGTGCCAGTAGCAAAACCGGGACAGGGGAAACTGAAGCTTTCTTT. It yields the protein CASSKTGTGETEAFF.

The CDR3 region is CASSFGAGQGNIQYF. The CDR3 nucleotides read TGTGCCAGCAGCTTTGGGGCGGGACAGGGAAACATTCAGTACTTC. This chain joins TRBV11-2 and TRBJ2-4; 9 nucleotides match TRBD1. Germline trimming cut 3 bases from V and 6 bases from J; bases unmatched to any gene: 6. The CDR3 length is 15 residues. Germline loops: CDR1 SGHAT, CDR2 FQNNGV.

The chain combines TRBV30 with TRBJ1-1; the match to TRBD1 covers 10 bases. The germline gives CDR1 GTSNPN, CDR2 SVGIG (reference sequence). V shed 5 bases and J 5 bases; nucleotides not matched to a gene: 5. CDR3 length equals 13 residues. The chain's CDR3 is CAWGQGDRTEAFF. The CDR3 DNA follows: TGTGCCTGGGGACAGGGGGATCGGACTGAAGCTTTCTTT.

The rearrangement joins TRBV28 to TRBJ2-5; possible D gene TRBD1, 5 bases. The CDR3 totals 15 residues. Germline loops: CDR1 MDHEN, CDR2 SYDVKM. The V end lost 5 bases, the J end lost 5 bases, and 18 bases lay between the germline ends. The CDR3 region is CASSGETDVLETQYF. CDR3 nucleotides: TGTGCCAGCAGTGGTGAGACAGACGTCCTGGAGACCCAGTACTTC.

This chain joins TRBV7-8 and TRBJ2-7; possible D gene TRBD2, 6 bases. V dropped 1 base and J dropped 2 bases, with 12 bases sitting between them. The CDR3 is 15 residues long. CDR1 is SGHVS and CDR2 is FQNEAQ in the germline V gene. The chain's CDR3 is CASSLGAGPTYEQYF. The CDR3 nucleotides are TGTGCCAGCAGCTTAGGGGCGGGGCCCACCTACGAGCAGTACTTC. Drawing the rest from reference TRBV7-8 and TRBJ2-7, the complete variable domain is GAGVSQSPRYKVAKRGQDVALRCDPISGHVSLFWYQQALGQGPEFLTYFQNEAQLDKSGLPSDRFFAERPEGSVSTLKIQRTQQEDSAVYLCASSLGAGPTYEQYFGPGTRLTVT.

This clone was counted between two and nine times. This chain links TRBV5-1 with TRBJ1-2, with D tentatively TRBD1 (6 bases). Looked up from germline, CDR1 is SGHRS and CDR2 is YFSETQ. Trimming took off 1 base at V and 7 bases at J, with 20 bases between the two ends. This CDR3 contains 16 residues. The CDR3 sequence: CASSLTPRDTRTGYTF. CDR3 DNA: TGCGCCAGCAGCTTGACCCCCCGGGACACACGTACTGGCTACACCTTC.

This sequence joins TRBV11-2 and TRBJ1-3; D is ambiguous. The CDR3 totals 15 residues. V lost 7 bases and J lost 1, with 14 bases in between. In germline, CDR1 is SGHAT, CDR2 FQNNGV. The CDR3 spells CASTQGLPSGNTIYF. In nucleotides, the CDR3 is TGTGCCAGCACTCAAGGACTCCCGTCTGGAAACACCATATATTTT.

The chain uses TRBV10-1 and TRBJ1-5; 9 positions agree with TRBD1. The germline gives CDR1 WNHNN, CDR2 SYGVQD (reference sequence). The CDR3 extends over 17 amino acids. V gave up 4 bases and J gave up 1 base; unmatched junction bases: 8. The CDR3 loop reads CASSVAPGTGSNQPQHF. The CDR3 DNA sequence: TGCGCCAGCAGTGTGGCGCCCGGGACAGGGAGCAATCAGCCCCAGCATTTT.

This clone has only one observation. V usage is TRBV6-5 and J usage is TRBJ2-7; a weak D match, TRBD1 (5 bases). This CDR3 is built from 13 residues. Trimming left V 3 bases short and J 2 bases short, with 8 bases between. Germline V gives CDR1 MNHEY, CDR2 SVGAGI. The CDR3: CASSYSGTYEQYF. The DNA for the CDR3 is TGTGCCAGCAGTTATTCAGGGACCTACGAGCAGTACTTC.